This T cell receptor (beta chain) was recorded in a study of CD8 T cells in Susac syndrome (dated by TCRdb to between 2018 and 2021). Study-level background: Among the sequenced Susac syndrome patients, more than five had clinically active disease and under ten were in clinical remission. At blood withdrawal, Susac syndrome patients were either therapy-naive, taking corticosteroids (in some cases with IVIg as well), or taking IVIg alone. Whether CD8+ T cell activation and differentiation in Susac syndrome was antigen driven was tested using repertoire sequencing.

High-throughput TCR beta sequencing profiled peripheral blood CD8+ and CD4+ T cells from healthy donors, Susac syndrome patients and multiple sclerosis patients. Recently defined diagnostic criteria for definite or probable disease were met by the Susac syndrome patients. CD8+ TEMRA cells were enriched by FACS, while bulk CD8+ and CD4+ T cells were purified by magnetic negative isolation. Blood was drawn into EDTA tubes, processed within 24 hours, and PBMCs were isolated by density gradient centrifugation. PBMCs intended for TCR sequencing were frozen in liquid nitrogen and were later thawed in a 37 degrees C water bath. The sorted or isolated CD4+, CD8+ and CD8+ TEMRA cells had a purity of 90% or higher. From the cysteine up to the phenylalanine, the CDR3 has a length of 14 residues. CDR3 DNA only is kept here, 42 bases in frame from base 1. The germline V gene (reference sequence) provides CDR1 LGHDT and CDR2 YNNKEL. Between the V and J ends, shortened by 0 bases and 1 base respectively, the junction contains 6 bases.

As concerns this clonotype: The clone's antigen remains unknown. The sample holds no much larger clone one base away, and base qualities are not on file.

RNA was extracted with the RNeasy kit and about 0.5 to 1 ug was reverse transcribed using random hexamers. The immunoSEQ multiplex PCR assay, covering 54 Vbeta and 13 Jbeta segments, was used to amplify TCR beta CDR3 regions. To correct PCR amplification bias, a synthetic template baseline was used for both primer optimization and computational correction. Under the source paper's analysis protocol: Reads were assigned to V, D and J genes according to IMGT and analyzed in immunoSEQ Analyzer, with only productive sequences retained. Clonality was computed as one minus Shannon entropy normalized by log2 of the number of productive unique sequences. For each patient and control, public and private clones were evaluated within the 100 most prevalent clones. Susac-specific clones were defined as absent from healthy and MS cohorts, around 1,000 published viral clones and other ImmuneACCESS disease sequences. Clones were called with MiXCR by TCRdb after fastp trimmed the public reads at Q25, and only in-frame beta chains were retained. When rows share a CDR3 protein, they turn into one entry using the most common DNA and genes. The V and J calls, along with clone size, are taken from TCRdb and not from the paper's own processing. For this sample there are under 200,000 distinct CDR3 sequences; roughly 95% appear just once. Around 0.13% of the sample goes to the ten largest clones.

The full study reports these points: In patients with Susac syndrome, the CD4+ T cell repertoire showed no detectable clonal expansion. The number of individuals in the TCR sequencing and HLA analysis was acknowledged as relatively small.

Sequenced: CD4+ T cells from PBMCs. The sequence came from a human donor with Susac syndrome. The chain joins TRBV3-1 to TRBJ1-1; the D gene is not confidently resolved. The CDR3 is CASSQDGGNTEAFF. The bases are TGTGCCAGCAGCCAAGATGGAGGGAACACTGAAGCTTTCTTT.